This record covers a single T cell receptor (beta chain). Its specificity is not known. At one of its ends the junction is not consistent with the germline gene, which may arise from a read error. The sample comes from a study of a mutant IDH1 vaccine in newly diagnosed glioma. Study-wide findings and caveats: Induction of immune responses by the vaccine occurred in about 95% of patients.

Germline values: CDR1 SGHTA, CDR2 FQGNSA. The CDR3 sequence is 15 residues long. Measured with immunoSEQ multiplex PCR; TCRdb has only the in-frame clones, and not every one. The sample yields around 54,000 clones, 70% to 90% seen once. The sample's time point: baseline, week 1 (first vaccination visit). This sample's treatment: pre-vaccination baseline after standard-of-care therapy. Donors harbored newly found WHO grade 3 or 4 IDH1-mutant, ATRX-lost astrocytomas. This specimen was PBMCs, taken from a glioma patient treated with radiotherapy, temozolomide or both. The V and J genes are TRBV7-2 and TRBJ1-2, with D possibly matching TRBD1 (5 bases). This clonotype originated in a man younger than 35 with glioma. The CDR3 DNA follows: TGCGCCAGCAGCCAATCGGTAGGGGAACCGTCTGGCTACACCTTC. Translation: CASSQSVGEPSGYTF.